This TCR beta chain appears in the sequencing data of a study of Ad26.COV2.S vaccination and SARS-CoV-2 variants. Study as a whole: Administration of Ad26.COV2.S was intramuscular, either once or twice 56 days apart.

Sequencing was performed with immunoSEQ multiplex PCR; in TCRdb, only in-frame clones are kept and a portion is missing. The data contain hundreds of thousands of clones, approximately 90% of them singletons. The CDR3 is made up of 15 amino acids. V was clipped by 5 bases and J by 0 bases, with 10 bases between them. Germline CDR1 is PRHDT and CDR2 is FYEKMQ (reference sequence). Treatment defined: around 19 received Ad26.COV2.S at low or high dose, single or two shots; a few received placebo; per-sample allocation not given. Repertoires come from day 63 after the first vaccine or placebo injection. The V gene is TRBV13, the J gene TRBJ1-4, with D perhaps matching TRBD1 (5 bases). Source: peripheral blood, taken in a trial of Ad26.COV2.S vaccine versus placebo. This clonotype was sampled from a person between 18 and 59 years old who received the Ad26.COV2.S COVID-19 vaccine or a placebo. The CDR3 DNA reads TGTGCCAGCAGCCAGAGGGGTGCAACTAATGAAAAACTGTTTTTT. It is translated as CASSQRGATNEKLFF.